This TCR beta chain came from a study of T cells in tumors after PD-1 blockade. Background on the study: Some patients also took daily vismodegib 150 mg during anti-PD-1 treatment.

TCRdb's table, derived via immunoSEQ multiplex PCR, lists solely in-frame clones and lacks some. Altogether 1,500 to 2,000 clones are present, roughly 73% being singletons, with the ten largest covering 11%. Germline loops: CDR1 SGDLS, CDR2 YYNGEE. J was trimmed by 3 bases and V by 4 bases; bases with no gene match: 12. The CDR3 spans 16 residues. The receptor comes from a human donor with basal cell carcinoma. This rearrangement joins TRBV9 to TRBJ2-5; 7 nucleotides match TRBD2. Source: tumor tissue, taken after anti-PD-1 treatment. This chain's CDR3 is CASSTRPSGGKETQYF. CDR3 DNA sequence: TGTGCCAGCAGCACACGACCCTCGGGAGGTAAAGAGACCCAGTACTTC. Full variable domain (missing parts from reference TRBV9 and TRBJ2-5): DSGVTQTPKHLITATGQRVTLRCSPRSGDLSVYWYQQSLDQGLQFLIQYYNGEERAKGNILERFSAQQFPDLHSELNLSSLELGDSALYFCASSTRPSGGKETQYFGPGTRLLVL.